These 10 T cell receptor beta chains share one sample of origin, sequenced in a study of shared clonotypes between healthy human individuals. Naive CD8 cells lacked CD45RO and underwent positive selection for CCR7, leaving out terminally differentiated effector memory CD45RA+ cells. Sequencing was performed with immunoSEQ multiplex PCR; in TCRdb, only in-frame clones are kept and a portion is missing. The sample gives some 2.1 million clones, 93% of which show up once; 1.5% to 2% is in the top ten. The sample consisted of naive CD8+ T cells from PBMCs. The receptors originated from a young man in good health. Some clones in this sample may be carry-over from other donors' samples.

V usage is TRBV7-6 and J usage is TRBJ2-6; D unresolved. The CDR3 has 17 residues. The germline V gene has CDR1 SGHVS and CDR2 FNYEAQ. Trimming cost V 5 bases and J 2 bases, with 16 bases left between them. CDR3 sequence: CASSPLKERAGANVLTF. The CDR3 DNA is TGTGCCAGCAGCCCCTTGAAGGAGCGTGCTGGGGCCAACGTCCTGACTTTC. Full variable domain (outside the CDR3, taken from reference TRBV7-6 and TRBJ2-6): GAGVSQSPRYKVTKRGQDVALRCDPISGHVSLYWYRQALGQGPEFLTYFNYEAQQDKSGLPNDRFSAERPEGSISTLTIQRTEQRDSAMYRCASSPLKERAGANVLTFGAGSRLTVL.

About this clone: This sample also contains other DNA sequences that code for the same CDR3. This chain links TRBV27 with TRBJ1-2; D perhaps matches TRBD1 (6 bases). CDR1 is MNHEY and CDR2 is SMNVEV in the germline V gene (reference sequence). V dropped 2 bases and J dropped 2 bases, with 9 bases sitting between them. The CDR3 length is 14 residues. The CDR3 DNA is TGTGCCAGCAGTTTAACCGGGGGCAACTATGGCTACACCTTC. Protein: CASSLTGGNYGYTF.

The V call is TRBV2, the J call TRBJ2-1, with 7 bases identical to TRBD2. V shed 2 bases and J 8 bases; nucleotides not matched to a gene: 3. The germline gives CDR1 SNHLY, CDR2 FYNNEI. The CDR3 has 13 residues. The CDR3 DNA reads TGTGCCAGCAGTGAACGCGGGAGTGATGAGCAGTTCTTC. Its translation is CASSERGSDEQFF.

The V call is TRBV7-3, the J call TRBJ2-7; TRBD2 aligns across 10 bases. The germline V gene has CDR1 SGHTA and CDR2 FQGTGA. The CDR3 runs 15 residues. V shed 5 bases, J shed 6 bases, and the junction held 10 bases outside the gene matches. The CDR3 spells CASSPLAGEFVEQYF. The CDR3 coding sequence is TGTGCCAGCAGCCCTCTAGCGGGAGAGTTTGTCGAGCAGTACTTC.

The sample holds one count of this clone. The CDR3 DNA reads as TGTGCCAGCCTAACAGGGGGCCTTTACAATGAGCAGTTCTTC. Protein: CASLTGGLYNEQFF. This rearrangement joins TRBV28 to TRBJ2-1, with 9 bases fitting TRBD1. Germline CDR1 and CDR2: MDHEN and SYDVKM. With 8 bases clipped from V and 4 bases from J, the junction kept 6 bases outside the gene matches. The CDR3 consists of 14 residues.

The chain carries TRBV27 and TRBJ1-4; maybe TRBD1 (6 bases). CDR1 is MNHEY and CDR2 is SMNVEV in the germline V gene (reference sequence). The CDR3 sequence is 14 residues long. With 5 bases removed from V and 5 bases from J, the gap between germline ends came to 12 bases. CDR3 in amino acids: CASSARGANEKLFF. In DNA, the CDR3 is TGTGCCAGCAGTGCCAGGGGCGCCAATGAAAAACTGTTTTTT.

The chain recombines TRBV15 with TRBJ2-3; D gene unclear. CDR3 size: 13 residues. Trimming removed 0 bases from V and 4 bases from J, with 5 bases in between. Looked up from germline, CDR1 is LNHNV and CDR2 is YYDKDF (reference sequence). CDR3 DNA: TGTGCCACCAGCAGAGAGATGCCAGATACGCAGTATTTT. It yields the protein CATSREMPDTQYF.

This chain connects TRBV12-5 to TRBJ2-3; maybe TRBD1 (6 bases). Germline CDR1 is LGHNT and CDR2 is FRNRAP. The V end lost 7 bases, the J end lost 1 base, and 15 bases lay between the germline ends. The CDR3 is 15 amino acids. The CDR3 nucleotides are TGTGCTAGTGCCTTGTTGACAGGCGGCACAGATACGCAGTATTTT. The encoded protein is CASALLTGGTDTQYF.

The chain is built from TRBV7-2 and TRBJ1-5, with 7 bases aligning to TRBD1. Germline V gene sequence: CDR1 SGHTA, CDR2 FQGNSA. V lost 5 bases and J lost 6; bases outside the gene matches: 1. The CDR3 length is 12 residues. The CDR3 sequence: CASSDRVQPQHF. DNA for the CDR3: TGTGCCAGCAGCGACAGGGTTCAGCCCCAGCATTTT.

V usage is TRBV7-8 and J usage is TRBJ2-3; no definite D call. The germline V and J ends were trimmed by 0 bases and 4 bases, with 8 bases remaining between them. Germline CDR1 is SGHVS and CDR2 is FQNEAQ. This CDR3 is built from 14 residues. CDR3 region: CASSLARAPDTQYF. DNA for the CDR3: TGTGCCAGCAGCTTAGCTAGGGCCCCAGATACGCAGTATTTT.